This is a list of T cell receptor beta chains from one sample in a study of shared clonotypes between healthy human individuals. Some clones are missing from TCRdb's copy, which holds only in-frame ones; the method was immunoSEQ multiplex PCR. This sample carries fewer than 600,000 clones, more than 65% of them seen once, and the ten largest clones take 10% to 15%. The sequenced material came from PBMCs. These receptors were collected from a middle-aged woman in good health. Some clones in this sample may be carry-over from other donors' samples. Each CDR3 is given with its conserved first and last residue. The order of the fields is J gene, D gene, V gene, clone size, CDR3 DNA, CDR3 protein. The D gene is left open where the match is weak. The size entry is marked missing in some rows and otherwise reads once, few, many or a size class.

TRBJ1-1,-,TRBV7-9,-,TGTGCCAGCAGCTGGGAGAACACTGAAGCTTTCTTT,CASSWENTEAFF
TRBJ2-6,-,TRBV19,-,TGTGCCAGTAGATTAAGGGTTTCCGGGGCCAACGTCCTGACTTTC,CASRLRVSGANVLTF
TRBJ2-2,-,TRBV5-1,once,TGCGCCAGCAGACAAACCGGGGAGCTGTTTTTT,CASRQTGELFF
TRBJ1-4,-,TRBV28,-,TGTGCCAGCAGTTCCCCCTGGAACAGGGACGGTAATGAAAAACTGTTTTTT,CASSSPWNRDGNEKLFF
TRBJ2-7,-,TRBV6-5,once,TGTGCCAGCAGTTATGCCCTCACGTACGAGCAGTACTTC,CASSYALTYEQYF
TRBJ1-2,TRBD1,TRBV27,-,TGTGCCAGCTTCTCAACCGGGACAGGGGGCAAAAAGAGAGGCTACACCTTC,CASFSTGTGGKKRGYTF
TRBJ2-7,TRBD2,TRBV28,-,TGTGCCAGCAGTCCCGGACTAGCGGGAGGGGACGGCTGGGAGCAGTACTTC,CASSPGLAGGDGWEQYF
TRBJ2-5,-,TRBV7-8,-,TGTGCCAGCAGCTTCCGCCCGGTAGGGGAGACCCAGTACTTC,CASSFRPVGETQYF
TRBJ2-1,-,TRBV28,many,TGTGCCAGCAGTTCTAGGGCTCGGGGGAACAATGAGCAGTTCTTC,CASSSRARGNNEQFF
TRBJ2-1,TRBD2,TRBV4-3,-,TGCGCCAGCAGTCTGGGACTAGGCGACTACAATGAGCAGTTCTTC,CASSLGLGDYNEQFF
TRBJ2-2,-,TRBV10-1,once,TGCGCCACCAGCTCGGGTAGTGTCACCGGGGAGCTGTTTTTT,CATSSGSVTGELFF
TRBJ1-5,-,TRBV5-8,many,TGTGCCAGCAGCTCCAGACAGCGCAATCAGCCCCAGCATTTT,CASSSRQRNQPQHF
TRBJ2-7,-,TRBV6-5,once,TGTGCCAGCAGCCGAGAAGGAACCTACGAGCAGTACTTC,CASSREGTYEQYF
TRBJ1-4,TRBD1,TRBV30,few,TGTGCCTGGAGTGTACGACAGGGGGAGGCAAAACTGTTTTTT,CAWSVRQGEAKLFF
TRBJ2-5,-,TRBV20-1,-,TGCAGTGCTAGAGATATCGAGACCCAGTACTTC,CSARDIETQYF
TRBJ2-7,TRBD1,TRBV19,-,TGTGCCAGTAGTACAGTCCTGGGACAGGGCTTTTACGAGCAGTACTTC,CASSTVLGQGFYEQYF
TRBJ2-7,TRBD2,TRBV5-1,-,TGCGCCAGCAGCTTGAGGCGCGCCGCGGGAGGAAGCTACGAGCAGTACTTC,CASSLRRAAGGSYEQYF
TRBJ2-2,-,TRBV1,-,TGCACCAGCAGCCAAAACCGACAGATTCGGACGAACACCGGGGAGCTGTTTTTT,CTSSQNRQIRTNTGELFF
TRBJ2-2,-,TRBV5-1,-,TGCGCCAGCAGACAGGGTCCGCGCACCGGGGAGCTGTTTTTT,CASRQGPRTGELFF
TRBJ1-1,-,TRBV5-4,-,TGTGCCAGCAGCCTGCACACTGGTGAAGCTTTCTTT,CASSLHTGEAFF
TRBJ1-1,-,TRBV15,-,TGTGCCACCAGCAGAGGTCGGGGGAACACTGAAGCTTTCTTT,CATSRGRGNTEAFF
TRBJ1-2,-,TRBV6-1,-,TGTGCCAGCAGTGATCAGGTTGCCAACATCTATGGCTACACCTTC,CASSDQVANIYGYTF
TRBJ2-1,-,TRBV11-3,-,TGTGCCAGCAGCTTGGGACGGGAGTGGGAGCAGTTCTTC,CASSLGREWEQFF
TRBJ2-7,-,TRBV4-3,many,TGCGCCAGCAGCCAAACGTCTCAGCCCTATGACGAGCAGTACTTC,CASSQTSQPYDEQYF
TRBJ2-1,-,TRBV5-1,-,TGCGCCAGCAGCCCGGGGAGCGGTCGTGAGCAGTTCTTC,CASSPGSGREQFF
TRBJ2-7,TRBD2,TRBV28,-,TGTGCCAGCAGTTTAGTATTAGCGGGTCACGAGCAGTACTTC,CASSLVLAGHEQYF
TRBJ1-3,-,TRBV5-1,-,TGCGCCAGCGGGGTGGACAGCTCTGGAAACACCATATATTTT,CASGVDSSGNTIYF
TRBJ1-1,-,TRBV19,few,TGTGCCAGTAAAGTGACACCAAACACTGAAGCTTTCTTT,CASKVTPNTEAFF
TRBJ2-7,-,TRBV28,many,TGTGCCAGCAGAACCGGGACCACTTCCTACGAGCAGTACTTC,CASRTGTTSYEQYF
TRBJ1-4,TRBD1,TRBV30,-,TGTGCCTGGGGGACAGGTGGAGAAAAACTGTTTTTT,CAWGTGGEKLFF
TRBJ1-6,-,TRBV6-6,once,TGTGCCAGCAGTGGGACAAATAATTCACCCCTCCACTTT,CASSGTNNSPLHF
TRBJ2-5,-,TRBV7-6,-,TGTGCCAGCAGCTTAGCGCTTAGCGGAACAGCCGGAGAGACCCAGTACTTC,CASSLALSGTAGETQYF
TRBJ1-5,-,TRBV28,-,TGTGCCAGCAGCCCCCCGCGTCAGCCCCAGCATTTT,CASSPPRQPQHF
TRBJ2-3,-,TRBV6-4,-,TGTGCCAGCAGTGACCAAGAGAGAGGAGGGGCAGATACGCAGTATTTT,CASSDQERGGADTQYF
TRBJ2-6,-,TRBV15,few,TGTGCCACCAGCAGAGATCCCGCCTCTGGGGCCAACGTCCTGACTTTC,CATSRDPASGANVLTF
TRBJ2-7,TRBD1,TRBV29-1,-,TGCAGCGTGGCCCGGGACAGCCCCTACGAGCAGTACTTC,CSVARDSPYEQYF
TRBJ2-5,TRBD1,TRBV7-6,-,TGTGCCAGCAGCCTGGGACAGGGGGAAGGGGAGACCCAGTACTTC,CASSLGQGEGETQYF
TRBJ1-1,TRBD1,TRBV4-2,-,TGTGCCAGCAGCCGGGACAGGTCGTCCACTGAAGCTTTCTTT,CASSRDRSSTEAFF
TRBJ1-1,-,TRBV6-5,once,TGTGCCAGCAGTTACCAGACAGATAACACTGAAGCTTTCTTT,CASSYQTDNTEAFF
TRBJ2-4,-,TRBV4-1,-,TGCGCCAGCAGCCAGCCCCCGAGGGGGGGAAACATTCAGTACTTC,CASSQPPRGGNIQYF
TRBJ2-1,TRBD2,TRBV11-3,-,TGTGCCAGCAGCCTACTAGCGGGAGTCGGTGAGCAGTTCTTC,CASSLLAGVGEQFF
TRBJ1-2,-,TRBV5-1,-,TGCGCCAGCAGCTTGGCCTCTCGTCCCGAATTACAGGGAGGCTACACCTTC,CASSLASRPELQGGYTF
TRBJ2-3,-,TRBV5-6,-,TGTGCCAGCAGCTTGGCTGGAGATACGCAGTATTTT,CASSLAGDTQYF
TRBJ2-7,-,TRBV30,many,TGTGCCTGGAGTGGAAATTACGAGCAGTACTTC,CAWSGNYEQYF
TRBJ2-5,TRBD1,TRBV5-1,-,TGCGCCAGCAGCTTGGTGGGACAGGGAGGGGAGACCCAGTACTTC,CASSLVGQGGETQYF
TRBJ1-2,TRBD1,TRBV18,-,TGTGCCAGCTCAACCGGACAGGGGGCCATTTATGGCTACACCTTC,CASSTGQGAIYGYTF
TRBJ1-3,-,TRBV13,once,TGTGCCAGCAGCTTAAACAGACTCACCCCTGGAAACACCATATATTTT,CASSLNRLTPGNTIYF
TRBJ2-5,-,TRBV7-9,-,TGTGCCAGCAGCTGGTTCGGTGGGACGGCTCAAGAGACCCAGTACTTC,CASSWFGGTAQETQYF
TRBJ2-7,TRBD2,TRBV29-1,-,TGCAGCGTCGTAGCGGGAGGGGCGGGCGAGCAGTACTTC,CSVVAGGAGEQYF